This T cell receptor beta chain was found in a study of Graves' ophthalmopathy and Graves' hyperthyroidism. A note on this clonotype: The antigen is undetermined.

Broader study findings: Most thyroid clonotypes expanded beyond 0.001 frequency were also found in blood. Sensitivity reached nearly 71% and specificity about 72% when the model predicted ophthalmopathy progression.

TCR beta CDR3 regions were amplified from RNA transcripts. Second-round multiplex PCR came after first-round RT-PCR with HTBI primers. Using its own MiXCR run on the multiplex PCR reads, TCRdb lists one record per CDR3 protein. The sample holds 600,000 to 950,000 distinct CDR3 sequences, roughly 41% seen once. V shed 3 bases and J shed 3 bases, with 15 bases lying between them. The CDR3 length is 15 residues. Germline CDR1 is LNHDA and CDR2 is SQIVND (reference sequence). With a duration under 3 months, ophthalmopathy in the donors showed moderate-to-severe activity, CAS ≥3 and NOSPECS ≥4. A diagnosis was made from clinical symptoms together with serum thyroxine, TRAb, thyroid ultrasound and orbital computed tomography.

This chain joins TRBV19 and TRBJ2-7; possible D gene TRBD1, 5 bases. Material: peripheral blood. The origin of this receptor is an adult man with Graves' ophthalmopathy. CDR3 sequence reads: CASSIAGNGNYEQYF. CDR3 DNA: TGTGCCAGTAGTATCGCAGGGAATGGAAACTACGAGCAGTACTTC.